The 27 T cell receptor beta chains listed next were all sequenced from one sample in a study of cytomegalovirus exposure and HLA in healthy donors. The PCR employed 60 Vbeta primers together with 13 Jbeta primers. Sequenced by immunoSEQ multiplex PCR; TCRdb stores in-frame clones only, minus some. The sample yields 150,000 to 200,000 clones, more than 85% seen once. Input material: PBMCs. Receptors originate from a woman in her late teens or twenties in good health and CMV-seronegative.

This CDR3 reads CASSLQGSSYNSPLHF. The CDR3 nucleotides are TGTGCCAGCAGTTTACAGGGGAGCTCCTATAATTCACCCCTCCACTTT. The rearrangement links TRBV6-6 to TRBJ1-6; 7 bases map to TRBD1. The CDR3 is made up of 16 amino acids. Germline V gene lookup returns CDR1 MNHNY and CDR2 SVGAGI (reference sequence). V was pared by 4 bases and J by 0 bases, with 3 bases of the junction left unmatched.

The chain couples TRBV28 to TRBJ1-2; 8 bases match TRBD1. The germline gives CDR1 MDHEN, CDR2 SYDVKM. The CDR3 extends over 17 amino acids. V lost 3 bases and J lost 6; bases outside the gene matches: 15. CDR3 protein: CASSFVAGGQPKNGYTF. The CDR3 nucleotides are TGTGCCAGCAGTTTCGTGGCAGGGGGCCAGCCAAAGAATGGCTACACCTTC.

The rearrangement links TRBV4-1 to TRBJ2-7, with 7 bases lining up with TRBD2. The trim removed 0 bases at V and 2 bases at J, leaving 7 bases unmatched. This CDR3 has 16 amino acids. In germline, CDR1 is MGHRA, CDR2 YSYEKL. CDR3 nucleotides: TGCGCCAGCAGCCAAGAAAACGGGGGGTTAACCTACGAGCAGTACTTC. This encodes CASSQENGGLTYEQYF.

This sequence joins TRBV7-9 and TRBJ1-1, with TRBD1 as a possible D gene (5 bases). Germline V gene data show CDR1 as SEHNR and CDR2 as FQNEAQ (reference sequence). This CDR3 spans 16 amino acids. Trimming stripped 5 bases from V and 7 bases from J, with 23 bases between. CDR3 residues: CASSPDSRPPQFEAFF. The CDR3 region has the DNA TGTGCCAGCAGCCCAGACAGCAGACCACCGCAATTTGAAGCTTTCTTT.

V gene TRBV7-3 combines with J gene TRBJ1-1; 7 bases match TRBD1. This CDR3 has 15 amino acids. The junction had 7 bases not matched to a gene; V was cut back by 5 bases and J by 1 base. Germline-derived CDR1 and CDR2 are SGHTA and FQGTGA. This chain's CDR3 is CASSPSGGPNTEAFF. CDR3 nucleotides: TGTGCCAGCAGCCCGTCAGGGGGGCCGAACACTGAAGCTTTCTTT.

The V and J genes are TRBV27 and TRBJ1-2, with TRBD1 as a possible D gene (6 bases). Germline CDR1 is MNHEY and CDR2 is SMNVEV (reference sequence). This CDR3 region has 16 residues. Between the trimmed V and J ends, which lost 7 bases and 0 bases, there was a span of 18 bases. This chain's CDR3 is CASIRGRGFTNYGYTF. In DNA, the CDR3 is TGTGCCAGCATCCGAGGCAGGGGCTTTACTAACTATGGCTACACCTTC.

This clone was observed a single time. This chain uses TRBV15 with TRBJ2-1, with 10 bases aligning to TRBD1. The CDR3 sequence is 17 residues long. J lost 6 bases, V lost 0 bases, and 8 bases had no gene match. Germline V gene data show CDR1 as LNHNV and CDR2 as YYDKDF (reference sequence). The CDR3 here is CATSREQDRGVSNEQFF. CDR3 coding DNA: TGTGCCACCAGCAGAGAGCAGGACAGGGGGGTTTCCAATGAGCAGTTCTTC.

The rearrangement links TRBV5-1 to TRBJ2-3, with D tentatively TRBD2 (6 bases). With 2 bases removed from V and 14 bases from J, the gap between germline ends came to 15 bases. The CDR3 is 12 residues long. Germline assignment: CDR1 SGHRS and CDR2 YFSETQ. The CDR3 nucleotides read TGCGCCAGCAGCTTCGGCGGGACGCCGGGGTATTTT. Translation gives CASSFGGTPGYF. The whole variable domain, remainder taken from reference TRBV5-1 and TRBJ2-3, is KAGVTQTPRYLIKTRGQQVTLSCSPISGHRSVSWYQQTPGQGLQFLFEYFSETQRNKGNFPGRFSGRQFSNSRSEMNVSTLELGDSALYLCASSFGGTPGYFGPGTRLTVL.

V is TRBV7-6 and J is TRBJ2-3; 8 nucleotides match TRBD2. The V gene end was trimmed by 1 base and the J gene end by 6 bases; junction bases not matched to a gene: 3. Germline V gives CDR1 SGHVS, CDR2 FNYEAQ. The CDR3 has 14 residues. The DNA for the CDR3 is TGTGCCAGCAGCTTAGAACGGGGGGGGGATACGCAGTATTTT. The encoded protein is CASSLERGGDTQYF.

The chain recombines TRBV2 with TRBJ1-4; 7 nucleotides align to TRBD1. V was pared by 9 bases and J by 3 bases, with 10 bases of the junction left unmatched. The CDR3 covers 15 residues. Germline CDR1 reads SNHLY; CDR2 reads FYNNEI. CDR3 bases: TGTGCCAGTACTGGCCGGGACAGAGCTAATGAAAAACTGTTTTTT. It yields the protein CASTGRDRANEKLFF.

The chain uses TRBV6-5 and TRBJ1-1; D perhaps matches TRBD1 (6 bases). Trimming left V 5 bases short and J 3 bases short, with 13 bases between. Germline V lookup: CDR1 MNHEY, CDR2 SVGAGI. The CDR3 contains 14 residues. The CDR3 DNA reads as TGTGCCAGCAGTCCTCGACAGGAGCACACTGAAGCTTTCTTT. Its protein is CASSPRQEHTEAFF.

A remark on this clone: Because it lacks the conserved phenylalanine or tryptophan at the end, this CDR3 is likely a read error. This chain uses TRBV2 with TRBJ1-2; tentatively, D is TRBD1 (6 bases). With 10 bases removed from V and 4 bases from J, the gap between germline ends came to 16 bases. The CDR3 loop spans 13 amino acids. CDR1 is SNHLY, CDR2 FYNNEI, per germline. Here the CDR3 reads CATNRDEVYGYTL. CDR3 bases: TGTGCCACCAACAGGGATGAGGTCTATGGCTACACCCTC.

The chain carries TRBV5-6 and TRBJ2-7; D perhaps matches TRBD2 (6 bases). V was trimmed by 4 bases and J by 5 bases, leaving 16 bases between them. Germline CDR1 SGHDT, CDR2 YYEEEE. The CDR3 is 14 amino acids. The CDR3 DNA reads as TGTGCCAGCAGCCGGAGGGAGCTTTCCAACGAGCAGTACTTC. Translating it yields CASSRRELSNEQYF.

The chain carries TRBV5-4 and TRBJ2-2; TRBD1 matches at 9 bases. There are 17 residues in the CDR3. Germline-derived CDR1 and CDR2 are SGHNT and YYREEE (reference sequence). V trimming: 2 bases; J trimming: 4 bases; junction bases outside the gene matches: 9. This chain's CDR3 is CASSFGQGFSATGELFF. CDR3 nucleotides: TGTGCCAGCAGCTTCGGACAGGGGTTTTCGGCCACCGGGGAGCTGTTTTTT. Supplemented by reference TRBV5-4 and TRBJ2-2, the full variable domain reads ETGVTQSPTHLIKTRGQQVTLRCSSQSGHNTVSWYQQALGQGPQFIFQYYREEENGRGNFPPRFSGLQFPNYSSELNVNALELDDSALYLCASSFGQGFSATGELFFGEGSRLTVL.

The CDR3 is CASSLGGRTDTQYF. Written as DNA, the CDR3 is TGTGCCAGCAGCTTAGGGGGCCGCACAGATACGCAGTATTTT. J is TRBJ2-3 and V is TRBV7-2; D is possibly TRBD1 (5 bases). Deletions cut 1 base from V and 1 base from J, with 6 bases between. Germline V gene lookup returns CDR1 SGHTA and CDR2 FQGNSA. The CDR3 sequence is 14 residues long.

The DNA for the CDR3 is TGCGCCAGCAGCTTGGATGGCGGGAAGCACACCGGGGAGCTGTTTTTT. This translates into CASSLDGGKHTGELFF. The V call is TRBV5-1, the J call TRBJ2-2; possibly TRBD2 for D (6 bases). The length of the CDR3 is 16 residues. Per the germline V gene, CDR1 is SGHRS and CDR2 is YFSETQ. V was clipped by 0 bases and J by 3 bases, with 12 bases between them.

The chain has TRBV6-1 and TRBJ1-1, with TRBD1 matching 8 bases. The CDR3 is 15 residues long. Germline CDR1 is MNHNS and CDR2 is SASEGT. Losses at the gene ends were 6 bases for V and 1 base for J; bases not matched to a gene: 7. The CDR3 DNA is TGTGCCAGCAGAACCGGACAGGGCTGGAACACTGAAGCTTTCTTT. This sequence encodes CASRTGQGWNTEAFF.

This sequence joins TRBV7-9 and TRBJ1-4; 7 nucleotides align to TRBD1. This CDR3 has 14 amino acids. CDR1 and CDR2 (germline): SEHNR, FQNEAQ (reference sequence). With V trimmed by 2 bases and J by 8 bases, 5 bases remained unmatched. The CDR3 region is CASSLRTGEEKLFF. In DNA, the CDR3 is TGTGCCAGCAGCTTAAGAACAGGGGAAGAAAAACTGTTTTTT.

The chain is built from TRBV5-1 and TRBJ1-2; TRBD1 agrees at 7 bases. The germline V gene has CDR1 SGHRS and CDR2 YFSETQ. This CDR3 is 15 amino acids long. V was pared by 2 bases and J by 2 bases, with 6 bases of the junction left unmatched. The CDR3 region is CASSFSGTANYGYTF. The CDR3 bases are TGCGCCAGCAGCTTTTCCGGGACAGCGAACTATGGCTACACCTTC.

The chain has TRBV6-5 and TRBJ1-1, with D unclear. This CDR3 region has 13 residues. The V gene's germline CDR1 is MNHEY and CDR2 SVGAGI. The V and J ends lost 6 bases and 0 bases respectively, with 8 bases between them. The CDR3 here is CASRRTMNTEAFF. CDR3 DNA sequence: TGTGCCAGCAGGCGCACGATGAACACTGAAGCTTTCTTT.

The CDR3 bases are TGTGCCAGCACCCGAGGGGGTAATGGCTACACCTTC. Amino acids: CASTRGGNGYTF. The chain combines TRBV6-5 with TRBJ1-2; possible D gene TRBD1, 6 bases. Between the trimmed V and J ends, which lost 7 bases and 6 bases, there was a span of 12 bases. Germline CDR1 and CDR2: MNHEY and SVGAGI. The CDR3 loop spans 12 amino acids.

The chain uses TRBV29-1 and TRBJ2-5, with D unclear. The CDR3 sequence is 12 residues long. Germline values: CDR1 SQVTM, CDR2 ANQGSEA. Trimming pared 4 bases from V and 0 bases from J, leaving 6 bases between. CDR3 sequence (DNA): TGCAGCGTTGTAACTAACCAAGAGACCCAGTACTTC. Translated, it gives CSVVTNQETQYF.

This clone came up a few times. V gene TRBV5-1 combines with J gene TRBJ2-5, with a weak D call TRBD1 (5 bases). The DNA matches TRBJ2-7 better at its end, which makes the J call doubtful. This CDR3 contains 16 residues. Germline V gene lookup returns CDR1 SGHRS and CDR2 YFSETQ. In nucleotides, the CDR3 is TGCGCCAGCAGCTTGGCCAAGGGGCTAAGCTCCTACGAGCAGTACTTC. Translated, it gives CASSLAKGLSSYEQYF.

The CDR3 is CASSSWDRARYGYTF. The CDR3, as DNA: TGTGCCAGCAGTTCCTGGGACAGGGCAAGGTATGGCTACACCTTC. The chain uses TRBV6-6 and TRBJ1-2; 9 bases map to TRBD1. V dropped 4 bases and J dropped 5; count of bases not matched to a gene: 8. CDR3 length: 15 residues. Looked up from germline, CDR1 is MNHNY and CDR2 is SVGAGI (reference sequence).

On this clone itself: The germline gene is not matched at one end of the junction; a read error may be the cause. This chain links TRBV10-2 with TRBJ1-5; TRBD1 agrees at 8 bases. In germline, CDR1 is WSHSY, CDR2 SAAADI. The CDR3 consists of 13 residues. CDR3 sequence (DNA): TGCGCCAGCGGGGCAGGGGGCAAACAGCCCCAGCATTTT. This gives the protein CASGAGGKQPQHF.

CDR3 in DNA: TGCAGCGTCGGCCGAGACAGGGGGCCCTATGGCTACACCTTC. Translated: CSVGRDRGPYGYTF. The genes are TRBV29-1 and TRBJ1-2; 10 bases fit TRBD1. Trimming at V came to 6 bases and at J to 4 bases, leaving 8 bases not matched to a gene. There are 14 residues in the CDR3. Germline CDR1 reads SQVTM; CDR2 reads ANQGSEA. The full variable domain, with the rest looked up from reference TRBV29-1 and TRBJ1-2, is SAVISQKPSRDICQRGTSLTIQCQVDSQVTMMFWYRQQPGQSLTLIATANQGSEATYESGFVIDKFPISRPNLTFSTLTVSNMSPEDSSIYLCSVGRDRGPYGYTFGSGTRLTVV.

This clone was seen a handful of times. This chain connects TRBV19 to TRBJ1-2; perhaps TRBD1 as D (5 bases). Germline loops: CDR1 LNHDA, CDR2 SQIVND (reference sequence). The CDR3 is 13 residues long. V was clipped by 6 bases and J by 4 bases, with 12 bases between them. CDR3 sequence reads: CASSVGGVYGYTF. The DNA for the CDR3 is TGTGCCAGTAGCGTTGGGGGGGTCTATGGCTACACCTTC.